Each of the 28 T cell receptor beta chains below was sequenced from the same sample in a study of T cell responses to AZD1222 COVID-19 vaccine. The assay was immunoSEQ multiplex PCR, and TCRdb's table has in-frame clones only and misses some. The table records about 120,000 clones, roughly 89% of them present only once. The sample here was peripheral blood, taken on day 0 of AZD1222 vaccination. These receptors all come from an adult in good health.

The V and J genes are TRBV28 and TRBJ2-7, with no clear D. Germline V gene sequence: CDR1 MDHEN, CDR2 SYDVKM. Trimming took off 3 bases at V and 0 bases at J, with 12 bases between the two ends. This CDR3 comprises 15 residues. The CDR3 DNA follows: TGTGCCAGCAGTTTTGTCGGACCAAACTCCTACGAGCAGTACTTC. Translated, it gives CASSFVGPNSYEQYF.

Written as DNA, the CDR3 is TGTGCCAGCAGTTTTCAGGGGTACTACGAGCAGTACTTC. The encoded protein is CASSFQGYYEQYF. The chain joins TRBV12-3 or TRBV12-4 to TRBJ2-7, with a tentative D call TRBD1 (6 bases). V shed 3 bases and J shed 3 bases, with 9 bases lying between them. The CDR3 loop spans 13 amino acids.

This clone was seen only once. This sequence joins TRBV28 and TRBJ2-1; TRBD2 matches at 8 bases. The germline gives CDR1 MDHEN, CDR2 SYDVKM. V gave up 3 bases and J gave up 4 bases; unmatched junction bases: 8. The CDR3 is 16 residues long. CDR3 nucleotides: TGTGCCAGCAGTTTTTCTTCGGCTAGCGGGTACAATGAGCAGTTCTTC. Protein product: CASSFSSASGYNEQFF.

The J gene is TRBJ1-1, the V gene TRBV5-1; D possibly corresponds to TRBD1 (6 bases). V shed 1 base and J shed 2 bases, with 12 bases lying between them. Germline V lookup: CDR1 SGHRS, CDR2 YFSETQ. This CDR3 has 15 amino acids. The CDR3 nucleotides are TGCGCCAGCAGCTTGCCCCGGACAGACAACACTGAAGCTTTCTTT. Translating it yields CASSLPRTDNTEAFF.

The CDR3 nucleotides read TGTGCCAGCAGTTTACAACAGGGGGCGTGGAACACTGAAGCTTTCTTT. Amino acids: CASSLQQGAWNTEAFF. This chain links TRBV27 with TRBJ1-1; 9 bases line up with TRBD1. Germline trimming cut 2 bases from V and 1 base from J; bases unmatched to any gene: 5. CDR1 is MNHEY and CDR2 is SMNVEV in the germline V gene (reference sequence). This CDR3 is built from 16 residues.

The rearrangement joins TRBV6-5 to TRBJ1-1, with no clear D. CDR3 length: 13 residues. The V and J ends lost 6 bases and 4 bases respectively, with 12 bases between them. CDR1 is MNHEY, CDR2 SVGAGI, per germline. This CDR3 reads CASSRGWVTEAFF. As DNA, the CDR3 is TGTGCCAGCAGCCGTGGATGGGTCACTGAAGCTTTCTTT.

The chain uses TRBV3-1 (or the pseudogene TRBV3-2) and TRBJ2-7; D possibly corresponds to TRBD1 (5 bases). Trimming took 4 bases from V and 6 from J, leaving 10 bases between them. The CDR3 consists of 12 residues. CDR1 is LGHDT, CDR2 YNNKEL, per germline (reference sequence). The DNA for the CDR3 is TGTGCCAGCAGCCGCGACAGAGGCGAGCAGTACTTC. Amino acid sequence: CASSRDRGEQYF.

This clone was seen just once. The chain links TRBV7-9 to TRBJ2-4; possibly TRBD1 or TRBD2 for D (5 bases each). V was pared by 0 bases and J by 7 bases, with 22 bases between. CDR3 length: 18 amino acids. Germline CDR1 SEHNR, CDR2 FQNEAQ (reference sequence). CDR3 loop: CASSLAGGIARGRNIQYF. In DNA form, the CDR3 reads TGTGCCAGCAGCTTAGCGGGTGGGATAGCGAGGGGTAGGAACATTCAGTACTTC.

The J gene is TRBJ2-1, the V gene TRBV4-2, with TRBD2 matching over 7 bases. The CDR3 length is 17 residues. The V segment lost 1 base and the J segment 0 bases; nucleotides outside the gene matches: 6. From germline, CDR1 is LGHNA and CDR2 YNFKEQ. CDR3 loop: CASSQVPLAVSYNEQFF. The CDR3 nucleotides read TGTGCCAGCAGCCAAGTGCCCCTAGCGGTCTCCTACAATGAGCAGTTCTTC.

The chain is built from TRBV12-3 or TRBV12-4 and TRBJ1-5; D gene unclear. The CDR3 has 12 amino acids. The V end lost 3 bases, the J end lost 5 bases, and 5 bases lay between the germline ends. CDR3 in DNA: TGTGCCAGCAGTTTTTGGGATCAGCCCCAGCATTTT. As protein: CASSFWDQPQHF.

V and J are TRBV28 and TRBJ2-7, with 14 bases aligning to TRBD2. With 7 bases clipped from V and 5 bases from J, the junction kept 7 bases outside the gene matches. CDR1 MDHEN and CDR2 SYDVKM come from the germline V gene. The CDR3 runs 15 residues. The CDR3 sequence: CASKSGTSGSHEQYF. The CDR3 region has the DNA TGTGCCAGCAAGTCCGGGACTAGCGGGAGCCACGAGCAGTACTTC.

This clone was seen a handful of times. The V call is TRBV5-1, the J call TRBJ1-2, with 9 nucleotides matching TRBD1. V was clipped by 0 bases and J by 5 bases; unmatched bases: 5. The CDR3 has 15 residues. CDR1 and CDR2 from the germline V gene are SGHRS and YFSETQ. CDR3 region: CASSLAGQGTYGYTF. CDR3 DNA: TGCGCCAGCAGCTTGGCTGGACAGGGGACATATGGCTACACCTTC.

V usage is TRBV18 and J usage is TRBJ1-4, with D maybe TRBD1 (5 bases). Germline CDR1 reads KGHSH; CDR2 reads LQKENI. The CDR3 totals 13 residues. V was clipped by 3 bases and J by 8 bases, with 10 bases between them. CDR3 sequence (DNA): TGTGCCAGCTCACCTCGTAGGGACGAAAAACTGTTTTTT. Protein sequence: CASSPRRDEKLFF.

J is TRBJ1-1 and V is TRBV6-6; D gene ambiguous. V was cut by 0 bases and J by 2 bases, with 13 bases left in between. This CDR3 contains 16 residues. CDR1 and CDR2 (germline): MNHNY, SVGAGI (reference sequence). CDR3: CASSYSISTANTEAFF. DNA of the CDR3: TGTGCCAGCAGTTACTCGATTAGTACGGCCAACACTGAAGCTTTCTTT.

The chain employs TRBV6-2 or TRBV6-3 and TRBJ1-1; D perhaps matches TRBD1 (5 bases). V lost 0 bases to trimming and J lost 0 bases, with 11 bases between them. The germline gives CDR1 MNHEY, CDR2 SVGEGT. The CDR3 consists of 16 residues. CDR3 bases: TGTGCCAGCAGTTACTCGAGAGGGGACCTGAACACTGAAGCTTTCTTT. It codes for CASSYSRGDLNTEAFF.

The genes are TRBV18 and TRBJ1-5; 8 bases fit TRBD1. Germline-derived CDR1 and CDR2 are KGHSH and LQKENI. This CDR3 spans 15 amino acids. V was clipped by 3 bases and J by 4 bases; unmatched bases: 5. CDR3 sequence (DNA): TGTGCCAGCTCACCGGGACAGGCGTTGAATCAGCCCCAGCATTTT. Protein sequence: CASSPGQALNQPQHF.

J is TRBJ1-5 and V is TRBV27; the match to TRBD1 covers 7 bases. J lost 7 bases, V lost 4 bases, and 1 base had no gene match. Germline assignment: CDR1 MNHEY and CDR2 SMNVEV (reference sequence). CDR3 length: 12 residues. CDR3 sequence (DNA): TGTGCCAGCAGTTCAGGGGGGCAGCCCCAGCATTTT. It yields the protein CASSSGGQPQHF.

The rearrangement links TRBV6-5 to TRBJ2-1, with TRBD1 matching 8 bases. The CDR3 sequence is 14 residues long. In germline, CDR1 is MNHEY, CDR2 SVGAGI. V lost 9 bases to trimming and J lost 1 base; unmatched junction nucleotides: 5. CDR3 loop: CASSQGVSYNEQFF. CDR3 DNA: TGTGCCAGTTCACAGGGGGTGTCCTACAATGAGCAGTTCTTC.

In DNA, the CDR3 is TGTGCCAGCAGCTTTCACGGGAGCTCCTACAATGAGCAGTTCTTC. Protein: CASSFHGSSYNEQFF. The chain combines TRBV5-8 with TRBJ2-1, with D tentatively TRBD2 (6 bases). From germline, CDR1 is SGHTS and CDR2 YDEGEE. There are 15 residues in the CDR3. Trimming took 2 bases from V and 0 from J, leaving 9 bases between them.

V is TRBV7-9 and J is TRBJ1-2; no firm D call. Between the trimmed V and J ends, which lost 5 bases and 4 bases, there was a span of 8 bases. Germline V lookup: CDR1 SEHNR, CDR2 FQNEAQ (reference sequence). CDR3 length: 12 residues. The CDR3 DNA sequence: TGTGCCAGCAGCAACAGCCGCTATGGCTACACCTTC. This encodes CASSNSRYGYTF.

The rearrangement joins TRBV3-1 (or the pseudogene TRBV3-2) to TRBJ2-6; TRBD2 might be the D (5 bases). Trimming removed 3 bases from V and 3 bases from J, with 6 bases in between. Per the germline V gene, CDR1 is LGHDT and CDR2 is YNNKEL (reference sequence). This CDR3 is built from 14 residues. CDR3 sequence: CASSQGVGANVLTF. The CDR3 DNA reads as TGTGCCAGCAGCCAGGGAGTTGGGGCCAACGTCCTGACTTTC.

This chain joins TRBV6-1 and TRBJ2-1; the D call may be TRBD1 or TRBD2 (5 bases each). The CDR3 length is 16 residues. Germline CDR1 and CDR2: MNHNS and SASEGT. The V end was cut by 4 bases, the J end by 0 bases, with 13 bases between. CDR3 protein: CASSVTGTSSYNEQFF. CDR3 in DNA: TGTGCCAGCAGTGTCACCGGGACCTCCTCCTACAATGAGCAGTTCTTC.

J is TRBJ2-2 and V is TRBV27; D perhaps matches TRBD2 (7 bases). The CDR3 is made up of 19 amino acids. Germline V gives CDR1 MNHEY, CDR2 SMNVEV (reference sequence). Trimming stripped 5 bases from V and 6 bases from J, with 28 bases between. CDR3 bases: TGTGCCAGCAGTCCCCACCTAGCGGAGAACCGGGGGCACCCCGGGGAGCTGTTTTTT. This translates into CASSPHLAENRGHPGELFF.

The chain links TRBV24-1 to TRBJ2-7, with D perhaps TRBD2 (5 bases). In germline, CDR1 is KGHDR, CDR2 SFDVKD. V dropped 0 bases and J dropped 2 bases, with 10 bases sitting between them. This CDR3 has 15 amino acids. The CDR3 DNA follows: TGTGCCACCAGTGATTTGCGCAAGACTACCTACGAGCAGTACTTC. Protein product: CATSDLRKTTYEQYF.

The rearrangement uses TRBV30 and TRBJ1-2; a weak D match, TRBD1 (6 bases). Germline values: CDR1 GTSNPN, CDR2 SVGIG (reference sequence). Trimming pared 4 bases from V and 13 bases from J, leaving 19 bases between. The CDR3 is 12 residues long. The CDR3 DNA follows: TGTGCCTGGACCCCGGGGAGCCTAGGGGGCACCTTC. This codes for CAWTPGSLGGTF.

This clone was observed once. This chain connects TRBV5-5 to TRBJ1-2; no reliable D call. V was clipped by 4 bases and J by 1 base, with 14 bases between them. This CDR3 is 15 amino acids long. Germline values: CDR1 SGHKS, CDR2 YYEKEE (reference sequence). The CDR3 loop is CASSLLGFLNYGYTF. The CDR3 DNA reads as TGTGCCAGCAGCCTCCTGGGTTTCCTTAACTATGGCTACACCTTC.

The rearrangement links TRBV7-3 to TRBJ1-1, with 8 bases fitting TRBD1. Germline loops: CDR1 SGHTA, CDR2 FQGTGA. The junction had 3 bases not matched to a gene; V was cut back by 1 base and J by 2 bases. This CDR3 has 15 residues. CDR3 DNA sequence: TGTGCCAGCAGCTTAAATGGACAGGGAAACACTGAAGCTTTCTTT. Translation: CASSLNGQGNTEAFF.

The rearrangement uses TRBV18 and TRBJ1-6, with 10 nucleotides matching TRBD1. The CDR3 sequence is 18 residues long. Germline values: CDR1 KGHSH, CDR2 LQKENI. Trimming at V came to 6 bases and at J to 6 bases, leaving 14 bases not matched to a gene. This CDR3 is CASSSTPPGTGVNSPLHF. As DNA, the CDR3 is TGTGCCAGCTCCTCAACTCCTCCTGGGACAGGGGTTAATTCACCCCTCCACTTT.